The clone carrying this T cell receptor (beta chain) was counted between two and nine times. This entry is derived from a study of control samples from healthy donors and cancer patients. Sequenced by immunoSEQ multiplex PCR; TCRdb stores in-frame clones only, minus some. Here the sample spans 390,000 or so clones, 90% being singletons. The CDR3 sequence is 14 residues long. The germline V gene has CDR1 SGHNT and CDR2 YYREEE (reference sequence). V shed 5 bases and J shed 4 bases, with 15 bases lying between them. The sample comprised PBMCs. V and J are TRBV5-4 and TRBJ2-5, with D possibly TRBD2 on 6 matching bases. The origin of this receptor is a man aged 35 to 55 with head and neck cancer. CDR3 sequence reads: CASRPGPGGETQYF. CDR3 nucleotide sequence: TGTGCCAGCAGGCCAGGCCCCGGGGGAGAGACCCAGTACTTC.